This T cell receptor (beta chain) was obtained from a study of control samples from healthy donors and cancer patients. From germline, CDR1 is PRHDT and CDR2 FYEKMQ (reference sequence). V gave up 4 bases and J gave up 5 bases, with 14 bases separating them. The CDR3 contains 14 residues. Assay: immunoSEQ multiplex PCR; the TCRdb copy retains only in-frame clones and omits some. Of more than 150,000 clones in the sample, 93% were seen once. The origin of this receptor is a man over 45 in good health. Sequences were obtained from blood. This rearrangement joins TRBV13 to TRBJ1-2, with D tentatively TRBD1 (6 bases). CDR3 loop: CASSSFNQGYGYTF. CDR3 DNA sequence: TGTGCCAGCAGCTCCTTTAATCAGGGGTATGGCTACACCTTC.